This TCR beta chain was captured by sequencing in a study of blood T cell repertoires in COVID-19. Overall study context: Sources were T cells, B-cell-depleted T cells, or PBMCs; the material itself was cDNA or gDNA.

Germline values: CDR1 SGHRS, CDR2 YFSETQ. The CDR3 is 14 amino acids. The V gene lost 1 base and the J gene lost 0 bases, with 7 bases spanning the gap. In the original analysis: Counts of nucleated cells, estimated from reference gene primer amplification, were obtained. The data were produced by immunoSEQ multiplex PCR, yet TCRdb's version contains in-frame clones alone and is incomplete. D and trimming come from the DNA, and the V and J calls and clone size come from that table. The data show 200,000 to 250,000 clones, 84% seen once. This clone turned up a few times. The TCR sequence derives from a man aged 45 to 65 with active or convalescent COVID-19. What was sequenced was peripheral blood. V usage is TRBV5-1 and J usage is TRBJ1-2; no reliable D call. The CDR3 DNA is TGCGCCAGCAGCTTGCAAGCCCCTAACTATGGCTACACCTTC. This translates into CASSLQAPNYGYTF.